This T cell receptor (beta chain) derives from a study of a mutant IDH1 vaccine in newly diagnosed glioma. The overall study: Those enrolled had earlier been treated with radiotherapy, temozolomide, or both, mostly both.

Sequencing used immunoSEQ multiplex PCR; TCRdb keeps in-frame clones, though not all of them. The table records 80,000 to 100,000 clones, over 75% of them present only once. Time point indicated: baseline, week 1 (first vaccination visit). The treatment denotes: pre-vaccination baseline after standard-of-care therapy. The CDR3 consists of 12 residues. Germline V gene data show CDR1 as GTSNPN and CDR2 as SVGIG (reference sequence). V was shortened by 1 base and J by 10 bases, with 8 bases between the two germline ends. J is TRBJ1-6 and V is TRBV30; D may be TRBD1 (6 bases). Sample: PBMCs, taken from a glioma patient treated with radiotherapy, temozolomide or both. The receptor was derived from a man in his forties or fifties with glioma. Here the CDR3 DNA reads TGTGCCTGGAGTGGGACAGTATCACCCCTCCACTTT. This codes for CAWSGTVSPLHF.